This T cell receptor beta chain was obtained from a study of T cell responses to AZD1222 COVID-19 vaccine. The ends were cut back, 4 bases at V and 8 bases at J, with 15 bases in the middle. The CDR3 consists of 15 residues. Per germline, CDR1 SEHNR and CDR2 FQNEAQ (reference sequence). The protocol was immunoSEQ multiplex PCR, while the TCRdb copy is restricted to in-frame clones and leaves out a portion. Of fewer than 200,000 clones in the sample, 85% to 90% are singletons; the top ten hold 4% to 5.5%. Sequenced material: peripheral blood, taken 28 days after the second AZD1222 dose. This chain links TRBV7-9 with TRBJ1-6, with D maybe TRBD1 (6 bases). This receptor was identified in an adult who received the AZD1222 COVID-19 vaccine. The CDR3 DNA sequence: TGTGCCAGCAGCTCAGAACAGGGATTCTATTCACCCCTCCACTTT. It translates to CASSSEQGFYSPLHF.